The rows below give T cell receptor beta chains drawn from one sample of a study of cytomegalovirus exposure and HLA in healthy donors. The protocol was immunoSEQ multiplex PCR, while the TCRdb copy is restricted to in-frame clones and leaves out a portion. The sample contains over 150,000 clones, almost 75% of which appear only once. Sequenced material: PBMCs. Receptors originate from a woman under 30 in good health and CMV-seropositive. The CDR3 runs from the conserved cysteine through the conserved F or W.

J gene | V gene | CDR3 protein
TRBJ2-1 | TRBV6-6 | CASILAGAPNEQFF
TRBJ2-5 | TRBV4-1 | CASSQETGTAQVSTQYF
TRBJ2-1 | TRBV30 | CACYASGGYVNEQFF
TRBJ2-1 | TRBV28 | CASSSATSGGDEQFF
TRBJ1-1 | TRBV9 | CASSVGTGALTEAFF
TRBJ2-3 | TRBV15 | CATSRDPGYTQYF
TRBJ1-1 | TRBV7-9 | CSSSWKFGTEAFF
TRBJ1-2 | TRBV6-6 | CASSYVGQEYGYTF
TRBJ1-2 | TRBV29-1 | CSVVPVTRDYGYTF
TRBJ2-2 | TRBV28 | CASQPEGQYTGELFF
TRBJ2-7 | TRBV19 | CASSFGGTASYEQYF
TRBJ1-6 | TRBV10-3 | CAISAGQGKGDSPLHF
TRBJ2-3 | TRBV7-9 | CASSFSDTQYF
TRBJ2-5 | TRBV6-5 | CASSYRRLAGETQYF
TRBJ1-4 | TRBV18 | CASSPLSGSNEKLFF